A single sample is the source of the 3 T cell receptor beta chains below, sequenced in a study of blood T cell repertoires in COVID-19. Using immunoSEQ multiplex PCR, the repertoire was profiled, and TCRdb retains in-frame clones only, with some absent. The sample lists over 150,000 clones, approximately 91% occurring once. Specimen: peripheral blood. These receptors all stem from a man between 50 and 59 years old with COVID-19, enrolled during active disease.

J is TRBJ2-7 and V is TRBV19; 10 bases agree with TRBD2. The CDR3 contains 14 residues. The germline CDR1 and CDR2 sequences are LNHDA and SQIVND (reference sequence). J gave up 2 bases and V 9 bases, and 7 bases lay outside the gene matches. CDR3 sequence reads: CASGRGLAPYEQYF. CDR3 in DNA: TGTGCCAGCGGGCGGGGACTAGCGCCCTACGAGCAGTACTTC.

Only a few counts were recorded for this clone. J is TRBJ1-3 and V is TRBV19; tentatively, D is TRBD1 (6 bases). V lost 7 bases and J 0 bases, leaving 13 bases between the germline ends. The germline CDR1 and CDR2 sequences are LNHDA and SQIVND (reference sequence). The CDR3 has 15 amino acids. The CDR3 sequence: CASTTDSFSGNTIYF. DNA of the CDR3: TGTGCCAGTACCACGGACAGCTTCTCTGGAAACACCATATATTTT.

The chain combines TRBV6-6 with TRBJ1-1; 9 nucleotides agree with TRBD1. This CDR3 has 14 amino acids. V trimming: 5 bases; J trimming: 4 bases; junction bases outside the gene matches: 5. From germline, CDR1 is MNHNY and CDR2 SVGAGI (reference sequence). DNA of the CDR3: TGTGCCAGCAGTGACCCGGGACAGGGCACTGAAGCTTTCTTT. Amino acids: CASSDPGQGTEAFF.